The clone carrying this T cell receptor beta chain was detected many times. Its target is unknown. MiXCR, run by TCRdb on the 5' RACE reads, gives a single entry per CDR3 protein. The sample records approximately 20,000 distinct CDR3 sequences, around 2.5% being singletons. The unsorted libraries had their origin in 2 million PBMCs stored at -80 C. This CDR3 has 15 amino acids. Germline loops: CDR1 MNHEY, CDR2 SMNVEV (reference sequence). The V end was cut by 8 bases, the J end by 5 bases, with 21 bases between. These data belong to a study of neurological immune-mediated disorders. Study-level findings and limits: Phylogenetic grouping assigned the repertoires of 18 of 34 multiple sclerosis patients to a single related-CDR3 cluster, which may represent a signature. The level of TCR clonal expansion was highest in patients with HTLV-1-associated myelopathy and lowest in multiple sclerosis, where it fell below the level seen in healthy controls.

The TCR originated in a woman aged 18 to 35 with multiple sclerosis. This rearrangement joins TRBV27 to TRBJ1-1, with D uncertain. The sequenced sample consisted of PBMCs. CDR3 nucleotides: TGTGCCAGCTGTAGATACGGTCCCATGAGGACTGAAGCTTTCTTT. Its translation: CASCRYGPMRTEAFF.